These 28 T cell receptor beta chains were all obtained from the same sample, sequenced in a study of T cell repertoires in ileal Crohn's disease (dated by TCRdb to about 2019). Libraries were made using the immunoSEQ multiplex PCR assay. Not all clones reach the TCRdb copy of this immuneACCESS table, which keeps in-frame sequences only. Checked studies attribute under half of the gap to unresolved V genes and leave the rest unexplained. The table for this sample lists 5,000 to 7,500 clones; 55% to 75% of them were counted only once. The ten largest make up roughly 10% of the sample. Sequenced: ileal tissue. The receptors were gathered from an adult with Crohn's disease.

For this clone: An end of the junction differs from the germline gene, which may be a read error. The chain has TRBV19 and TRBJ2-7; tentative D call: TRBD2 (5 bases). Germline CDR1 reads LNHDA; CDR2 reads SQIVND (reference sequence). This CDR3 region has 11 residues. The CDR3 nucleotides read TGTGCCAGTAGAGAGGGCTACGAGCAGTGCTTC. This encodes CASREGYEQCF.

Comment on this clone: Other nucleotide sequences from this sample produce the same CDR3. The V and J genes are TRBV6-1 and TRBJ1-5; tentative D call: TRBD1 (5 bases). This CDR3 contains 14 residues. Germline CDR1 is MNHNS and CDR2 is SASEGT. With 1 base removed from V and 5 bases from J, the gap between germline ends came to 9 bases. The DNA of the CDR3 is TGTGCCAGCAGTGAAGGGGGGAGGGATCAGCCCCAGCATTTT. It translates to CASSEGGRDQPQHF.

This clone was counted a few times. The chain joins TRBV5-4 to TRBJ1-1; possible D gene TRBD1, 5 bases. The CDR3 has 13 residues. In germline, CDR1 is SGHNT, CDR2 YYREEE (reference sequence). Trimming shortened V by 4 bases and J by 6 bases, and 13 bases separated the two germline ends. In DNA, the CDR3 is TGTGCCAGCAGCCTGAAGGGGCTGCCTGAAGCTTTCTTT. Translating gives CASSLKGLPEAFF.

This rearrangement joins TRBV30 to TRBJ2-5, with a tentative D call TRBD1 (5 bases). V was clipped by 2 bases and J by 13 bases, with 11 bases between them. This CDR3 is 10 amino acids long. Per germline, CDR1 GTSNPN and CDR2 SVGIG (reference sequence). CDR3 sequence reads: CAWSTDIMYF. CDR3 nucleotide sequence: TGTGCCTGGAGTACGGACATCATGTACTTC.

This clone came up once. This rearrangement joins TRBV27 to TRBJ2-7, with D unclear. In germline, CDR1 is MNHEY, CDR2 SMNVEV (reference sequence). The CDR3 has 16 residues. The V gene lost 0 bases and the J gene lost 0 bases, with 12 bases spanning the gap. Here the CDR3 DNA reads TGTGCCAGCAGTTTATCGATTCGGGTCACCTCCTACGAGCAGTACTTC. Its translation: CASSLSIRVTSYEQYF.

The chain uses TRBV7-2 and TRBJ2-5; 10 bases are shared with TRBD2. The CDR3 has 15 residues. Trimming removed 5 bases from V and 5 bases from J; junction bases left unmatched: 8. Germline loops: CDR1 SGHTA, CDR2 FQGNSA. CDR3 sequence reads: CASSISGRRSETQYF. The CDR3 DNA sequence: TGTGCCAGCAGCATTAGCGGGAGGAGGAGTGAGACCCAGTACTTC.

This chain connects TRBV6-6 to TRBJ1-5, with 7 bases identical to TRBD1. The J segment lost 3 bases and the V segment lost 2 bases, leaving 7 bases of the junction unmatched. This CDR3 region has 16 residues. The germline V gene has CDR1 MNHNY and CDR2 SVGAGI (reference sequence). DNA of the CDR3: TGTGCCAGCAGTTACCACGGACAGGTTTTCAATCAGCCCCAGCATTTT. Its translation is CASSYHGQVFNQPQHF.

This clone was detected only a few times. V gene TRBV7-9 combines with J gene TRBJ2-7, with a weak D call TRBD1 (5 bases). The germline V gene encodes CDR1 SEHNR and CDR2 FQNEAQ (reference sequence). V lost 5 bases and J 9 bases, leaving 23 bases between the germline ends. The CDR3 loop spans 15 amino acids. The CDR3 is CASSQGDGSSWRQYF. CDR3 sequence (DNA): TGTGCCAGCAGCCAAGGGGATGGTAGTTCCTGGAGGCAGTACTTC.

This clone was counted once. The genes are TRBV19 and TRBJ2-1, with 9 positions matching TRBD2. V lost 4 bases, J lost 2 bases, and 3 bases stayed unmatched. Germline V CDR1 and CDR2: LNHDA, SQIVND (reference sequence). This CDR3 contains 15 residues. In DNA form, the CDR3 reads TGTGCCAGTAGTACTAGCGGGGTCCCCTACAATGAGCAGTTCTTC. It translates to CASSTSGVPYNEQFF.

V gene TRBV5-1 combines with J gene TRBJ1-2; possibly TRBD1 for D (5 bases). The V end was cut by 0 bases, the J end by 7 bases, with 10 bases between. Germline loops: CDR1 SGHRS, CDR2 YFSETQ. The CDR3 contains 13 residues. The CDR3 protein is CASSLERGTGYTF. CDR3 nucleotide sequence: TGCGCCAGCAGCTTGGAGCGGGGGACTGGCTACACCTTC.

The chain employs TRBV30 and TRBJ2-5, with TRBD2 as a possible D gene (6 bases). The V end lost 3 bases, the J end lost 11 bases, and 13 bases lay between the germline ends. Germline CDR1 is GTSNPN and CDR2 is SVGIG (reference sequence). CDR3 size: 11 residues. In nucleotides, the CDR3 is TGTGCCTGGAGGCTAGGAGGGGAGCAGTACTTC. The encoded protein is CAWRLGGEQYF.

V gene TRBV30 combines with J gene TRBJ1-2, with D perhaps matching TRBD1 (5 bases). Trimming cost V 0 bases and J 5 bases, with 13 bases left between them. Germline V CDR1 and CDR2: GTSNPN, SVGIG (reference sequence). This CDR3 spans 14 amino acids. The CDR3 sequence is CAWSVGGTGYGYTF. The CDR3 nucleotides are TGTGCCTGGAGTGTTGGGGGGACGGGGTATGGCTACACCTTC.

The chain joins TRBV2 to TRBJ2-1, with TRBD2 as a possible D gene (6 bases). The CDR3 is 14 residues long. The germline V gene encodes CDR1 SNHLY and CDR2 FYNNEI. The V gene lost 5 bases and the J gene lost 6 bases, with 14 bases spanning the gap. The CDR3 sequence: CASSNGRILNEQFF. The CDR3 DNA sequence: TGTGCCAGCAGTAACGGGAGAATCCTCAATGAGCAGTTCTTC.

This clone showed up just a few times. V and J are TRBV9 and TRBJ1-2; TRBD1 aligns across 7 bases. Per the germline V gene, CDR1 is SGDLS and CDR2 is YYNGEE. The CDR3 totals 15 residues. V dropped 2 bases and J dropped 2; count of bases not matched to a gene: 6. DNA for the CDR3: TGTGCCAGCAGCGTCGAGGGACAGCGAAACTATGGCTACACCTTC. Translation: CASSVEGQRNYGYTF.

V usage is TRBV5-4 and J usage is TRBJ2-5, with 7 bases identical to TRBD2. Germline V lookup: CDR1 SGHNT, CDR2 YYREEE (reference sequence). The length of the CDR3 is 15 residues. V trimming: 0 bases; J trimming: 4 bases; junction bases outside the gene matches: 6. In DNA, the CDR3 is TGTGCCAGCAGCTTGGACGGTCGCGGGAGAGAGACCCAGTACTTC. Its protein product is CASSLDGRGRETQYF.

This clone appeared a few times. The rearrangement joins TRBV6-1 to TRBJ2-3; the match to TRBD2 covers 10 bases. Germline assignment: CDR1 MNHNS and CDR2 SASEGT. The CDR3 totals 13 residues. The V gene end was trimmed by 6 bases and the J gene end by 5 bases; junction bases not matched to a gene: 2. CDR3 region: CASRLAGKDTQYF. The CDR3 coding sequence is TGTGCCAGCAGACTAGCGGGGAAAGATACGCAGTATTTT.

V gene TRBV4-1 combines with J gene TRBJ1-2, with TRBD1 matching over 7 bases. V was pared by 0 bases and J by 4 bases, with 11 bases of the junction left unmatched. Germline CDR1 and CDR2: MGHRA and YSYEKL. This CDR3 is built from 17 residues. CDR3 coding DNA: TGCGCCAGCAGCCAAGATGGGGTCGACAGGGTAGGCTATGGCTACACCTTC. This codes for CASSQDGVDRVGYGYTF.

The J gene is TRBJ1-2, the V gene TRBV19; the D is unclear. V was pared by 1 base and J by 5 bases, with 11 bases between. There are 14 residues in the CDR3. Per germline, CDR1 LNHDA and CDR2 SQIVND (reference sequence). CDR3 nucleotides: TGTGCCAGTAGTATAGGCCCAGGAAGGTATGGCTACACCTTC. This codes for CASSIGPGRYGYTF.

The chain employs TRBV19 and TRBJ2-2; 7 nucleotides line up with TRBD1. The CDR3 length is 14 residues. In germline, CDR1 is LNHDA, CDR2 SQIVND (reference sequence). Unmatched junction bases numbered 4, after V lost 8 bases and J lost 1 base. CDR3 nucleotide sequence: TGTGCCAGTCCAGGACAGGAGAACACCGGGGAGCTGTTTTTT. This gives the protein CASPGQENTGELFF.

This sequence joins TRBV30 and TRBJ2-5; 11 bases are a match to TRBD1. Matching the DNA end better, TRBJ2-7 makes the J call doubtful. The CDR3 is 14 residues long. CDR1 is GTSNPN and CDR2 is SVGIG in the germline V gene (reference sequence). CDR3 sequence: CAFADRGLSYEQYF. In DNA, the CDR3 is TGTGCCTTCGCGGACAGGGGGCTCTCCTACGAGCAGTACTTC.

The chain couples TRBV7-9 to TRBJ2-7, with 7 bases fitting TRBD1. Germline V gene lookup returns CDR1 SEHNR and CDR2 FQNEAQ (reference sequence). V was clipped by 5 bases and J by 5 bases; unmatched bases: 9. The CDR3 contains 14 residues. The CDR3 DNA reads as TGTGCCAGCAGCACCGGACAGGTTTTTGACGAGCAGTACTTC. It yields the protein CASSTGQVFDEQYF.

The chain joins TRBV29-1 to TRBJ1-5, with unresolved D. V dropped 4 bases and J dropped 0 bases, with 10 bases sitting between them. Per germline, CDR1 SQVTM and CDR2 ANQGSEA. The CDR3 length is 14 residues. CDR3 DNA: TGCAGCGTTGTGTATGCAGATAGCAATCAGCCCCAGCATTTT. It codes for CSVVYADSNQPQHF.

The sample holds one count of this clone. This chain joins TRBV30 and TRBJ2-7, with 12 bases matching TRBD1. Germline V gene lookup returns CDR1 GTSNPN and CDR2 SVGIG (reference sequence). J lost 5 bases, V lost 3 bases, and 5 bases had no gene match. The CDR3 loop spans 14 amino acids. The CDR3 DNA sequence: TGTGCCTGGAGCCCCGGGACAGGGGGCCACGAGCAGTACTTC. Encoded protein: CAWSPGTGGHEQYF.

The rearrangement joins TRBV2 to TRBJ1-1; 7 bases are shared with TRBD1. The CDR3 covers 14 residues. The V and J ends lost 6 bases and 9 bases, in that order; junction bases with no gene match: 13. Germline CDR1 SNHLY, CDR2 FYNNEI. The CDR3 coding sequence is TGTGCCAGCAGACTCCAGGGGGACTCCTCCAAAGCTTTCTTT. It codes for CASRLQGDSSKAFF.

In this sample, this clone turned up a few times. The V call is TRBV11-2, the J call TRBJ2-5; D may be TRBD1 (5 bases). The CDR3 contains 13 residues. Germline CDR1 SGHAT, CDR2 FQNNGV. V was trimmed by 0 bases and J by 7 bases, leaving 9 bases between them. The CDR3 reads CASSLDTTVTQYF. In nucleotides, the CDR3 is TGTGCCAGCAGCTTAGATACGACAGTGACCCAGTACTTC. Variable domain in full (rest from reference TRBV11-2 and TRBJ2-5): EAGVAQSPRYKIIEKRQSVAFWCNPISGHATLYWYQQILGQGPKLLIQFQNNGVVDDSQLPKDRFSAERLKGVDSTLKIQPAKLEDSAVYLCASSLDTTVTQYFGPGTRLLVL.

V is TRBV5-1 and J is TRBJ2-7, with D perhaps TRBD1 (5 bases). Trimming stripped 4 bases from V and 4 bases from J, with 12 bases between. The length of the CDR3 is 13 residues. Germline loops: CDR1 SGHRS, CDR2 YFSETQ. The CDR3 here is CASSIQQGYEQYF. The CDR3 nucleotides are TGCGCCAGCAGCATTCAGCAGGGTTACGAGCAGTACTTC.

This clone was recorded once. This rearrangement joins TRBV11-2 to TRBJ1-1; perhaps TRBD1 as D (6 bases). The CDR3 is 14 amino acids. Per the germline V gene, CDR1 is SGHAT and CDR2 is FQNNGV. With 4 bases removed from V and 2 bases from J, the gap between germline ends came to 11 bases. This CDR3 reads CASSYWGGNTEAFF. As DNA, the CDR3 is TGTGCCAGCAGCTACTGGGGGGGCAACACTGAAGCTTTCTTT.

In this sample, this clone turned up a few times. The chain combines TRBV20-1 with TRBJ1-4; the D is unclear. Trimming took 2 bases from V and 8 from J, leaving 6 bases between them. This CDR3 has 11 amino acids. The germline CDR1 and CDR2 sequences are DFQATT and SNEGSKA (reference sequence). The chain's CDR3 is CSARREEKLFF. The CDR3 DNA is TGCAGTGCTAGACGGGAAGAAAAACTGTTTTTT.